The sequence of this T cell receptor beta chain was determined in a study of T cell responses to AZD1222 COVID-19 vaccine. Clones were sequenced by immunoSEQ multiplex PCR, and TCRdb holds only the in-frame ones, with some missing. The repertoire has 180,000 or so clones, 90% to 95% of them found once; the top ten carry approximately 1.2%. Study-level findings and limits: Repertoire collection took place solely once the T cell response had peaked. At baseline, just a handful of AZD1222 recipients tested seropositive. CD4 TCRs associated with vaccination spanned spike, dominating at 160-218 and 743-854.

As to this clone: Its cognate antigen is unknown.

It was second doses at about 4 or about 12 weeks that were pooled. Germline V gene lookup returns CDR1 SGHAT and CDR2 FQNNGV. This CDR3 is 13 amino acids long. The V end lost 5 bases, the J end lost 2 bases, and 9 bases lay between the germline ends. This clonotype originated in an adult who received the AZD1222 COVID-19 vaccine. The source was peripheral blood, collected 28 days after the second AZD1222 dose. The V and J genes are TRBV11-2 and TRBJ1-2; a possible D gene is TRBD1 (5 bases). CDR3 protein: CASSPDRNYGYTF. The CDR3 nucleotides are TGTGCCAGCAGCCCAGACAGAAACTATGGCTACACCTTC.